A single sample is the source of the 22 T cell receptor beta chains below, sequenced in a study of blood T cell repertoires in COVID-19. Produced via immunoSEQ multiplex PCR; TCRdb's table is partial and in-frame only. The sample has 150,000 to 200,000 clones, 86% seen once. Sequences were obtained from peripheral blood. These receptors came from a woman between 55 and 75 years old with COVID-19, enrolled during active disease.

The chain carries TRBV18 and TRBJ2-2; D is ambiguous. The V gene's germline CDR1 is KGHSH and CDR2 LQKENI. Trimming cost V 2 bases and J 4 bases, with 8 bases left between them. This CDR3 has 14 residues. CDR3 DNA: TGTGCCAGCTCACCATCTCATAGCACCGGGGAGCTGTTTTTT. As protein: CASSPSHSTGELFF. Looking up the rest from reference TRBV18 and TRBJ2-2 gives the full variable domain: NAGVMQNPRHLVRRRGQEARLRCSPMKGHSHVYWYRQLPEEGLKFMVYLQKENIIDESGMPKERFSAEFPKEGPSILRIQQVVRGDSAAYFCASSPSHSTGELFFGEGSRLTVL.

The V call is TRBV28, the J call TRBJ2-2, with 10 bases matching TRBD2. Trimming at V came to 4 bases and at J to 0 bases, leaving 2 bases not matched to a gene. The CDR3 loop spans 16 amino acids. Germline CDR1 is MDHEN and CDR2 is SYDVKM. CDR3 sequence reads: CASSWTSGSNTGELFF. The CDR3 coding sequence is TGTGCCAGCAGTTGGACTAGCGGATCGAACACCGGGGAGCTGTTTTTT.

This clone was recorded only once. The chain employs TRBV6-2 or TRBV6-3 and TRBJ2-3, with TRBD2 identical over 9 bases. This CDR3 has 17 residues. Germline CDR1 reads MNHEY; CDR2 reads SVGEGT. Trimming cost V 6 bases and J 1 base; bases outside gene matches: 11. In nucleotides, the CDR3 is TGTGCCAGCAGCTTAGCGGGAGCGTCTTCGGGCACAGATACGCAGTATTTT. Protein: CASSLAGASSGTDTQYF.

This chain connects TRBV28 to TRBJ1-5; 7 positions match TRBD1. In germline, CDR1 is MDHEN, CDR2 SYDVKM. With 5 bases clipped from V and 3 bases from J, the junction kept 10 bases outside the gene matches. The CDR3 has 16 residues. The CDR3 is CASSPPPTGVNQPQHF. CDR3 in DNA: TGTGCCAGCAGTCCCCCCCCCACAGGGGTCAATCAGCCCCAGCATTTT.

The V gene is TRBV28, the J gene TRBJ1-5; TRBD1 might be the D (6 bases). V was clipped by 6 bases and J by 5 bases, with 17 bases between them. Germline-derived CDR1 and CDR2 are MDHEN and SYDVKM. The CDR3 runs to 15 residues. The CDR3 here is CASSYRTGRYQPQHF. CDR3 coding DNA: TGTGCCAGCAGCTACCGAACAGGGAGATATCAGCCCCAGCATTTT.

The chain uses TRBV6-1 and TRBJ2-1, with D possibly being TRBD1 (6 bases). Trimming pared 4 bases from V and 7 bases from J, leaving 20 bases between. This CDR3 region has 16 residues. Germline values: CDR1 MNHNS, CDR2 SASEGT. Here the CDR3 reads CASSGVHRAERNEQFF. The CDR3 nucleotides read TGTGCCAGCAGTGGGGTCCACAGGGCCGAGCGTAATGAGCAGTTCTTC.

The CDR3 nucleotides are TGTGCCAGCAAAGCGGGAGTATCCACAGATACGCAGTATTTT. Protein product: CASKAGVSTDTQYF. V is TRBV6-4 and J is TRBJ2-3, with 8 bases that match TRBD2. CDR3 length: 14 residues. The germline CDR1 and CDR2 sequences are MRHNA and SNTAGT. V was clipped by 7 bases and J by 2 bases; unmatched bases: 5.

The V call is TRBV24-1, the J call TRBJ1-2; 7 bases match TRBD1. Germline V gives CDR1 KGHDR, CDR2 SFDVKD. V lost 8 bases to trimming and J lost 2 bases; unmatched junction nucleotides: 4. The CDR3 sequence is 13 residues long. The DNA of the CDR3 is TGTGCCACCACCCCGGGACAGAACTATGGCTACACCTTC. This gives the protein CATTPGQNYGYTF.

The chain is built from TRBV6-5 and TRBJ2-5, with D possibly matching TRBD2 (6 bases). Germline-derived CDR1 and CDR2 are MNHEY and SVGAGI. Trimming took off 5 bases at V and 3 bases at J, with 16 bases between the two ends. The CDR3 consists of 15 residues. CDR3 protein: CASSQHLSGKETQYF. CDR3 in DNA: TGTGCCAGCAGTCAACACCTTAGCGGAAAAGAGACCCAGTACTTC.

This chain connects TRBV9 to TRBJ2-5, with a possible D match to TRBD1 (6 bases). Germline lookup yields CDR1 SGDLS and CDR2 YYNGEE. The CDR3 runs to 14 residues. V shed 3 bases and J shed 3 bases, with 12 bases lying between them. CDR3 sequence (DNA): TGTGCCAGCAGCGCCGAGGACAGCGAAGAGACCCAGTACTTC. Protein product: CASSAEDSEETQYF.

The chain couples TRBV4-1 to TRBJ2-5; 7 bases fit TRBD2. Germline loops: CDR1 MGHRA, CDR2 YSYEKL. Trimming took 0 bases from V and 5 from J; bases not matched to a gene: 12. The CDR3 has 17 amino acids. The CDR3 protein is CASSQDVGGRARETQYF. The CDR3 nucleotides read TGCGCCAGCAGCCAAGACGTTGGTGGGAGGGCCAGGGAGACCCAGTACTTC.

The chain couples TRBV7-9 to TRBJ1-5; D not resolved. From germline, CDR1 is SEHNR and CDR2 FQNEAQ (reference sequence). CDR3 size: 12 residues. V shed 1 base and J shed 5 bases, with 3 bases lying between them. The CDR3 sequence is CASSLGDQPQHF. The DNA of the CDR3 is TGTGCCAGCAGCTTAGGAGATCAGCCCCAGCATTTT.

The rearrangement uses TRBV7-8 and TRBJ2-4; TRBD2 matches 7 bases. Germline CDR1 SGHVS, CDR2 FQNEAQ. This CDR3 has 12 amino acids. The ends lost 9 bases at V and 3 bases at J; junction bases unmatched: 2. The chain's CDR3 is CASSSGKNIQYF. CDR3 nucleotides: TGTGCCAGTTCTAGCGGCAAAAACATTCAGTACTTC.

This CDR3 is CATSAPGQGNGYTF. The CDR3 nucleotides are TGTGCCACCAGTGCTCCGGGACAGGGGAATGGCTACACCTTC. The gene calls are TRBV24-1 and TRBJ1-2, with 10 bases aligning to TRBD1. The CDR3 covers 14 residues. The trim removed 5 bases at V and 6 bases at J, leaving 5 bases unmatched. The V gene's germline CDR1 is KGHDR and CDR2 SFDVKD.

The V and J genes are TRBV5-1 and TRBJ1-2; D possibly corresponds to TRBD1 (5 bases). The CDR3 runs to 13 residues. Germline CDR1 reads SGHRS; CDR2 reads YFSETQ. The germline V and J ends were trimmed by 0 bases and 4 bases, with 7 bases remaining between them. The CDR3 region is CASSLDRSYGYTF. As DNA, the CDR3 is TGCGCCAGCAGCTTGGACAGGAGCTATGGCTACACCTTC.

The chain recombines TRBV5-1 with TRBJ2-7; TRBD1 agrees at 7 bases. The CDR3 has 14 residues. J was trimmed by 3 bases and V by 7 bases; bases with no gene match: 10. Germline loops: CDR1 SGHRS, CDR2 YFSETQ. The CDR3 nucleotides are TGCGCCAGCTATCAAGGGGGCCGAAACTACGAGCAGTACTTC. It translates to CASYQGGRNYEQYF.

V usage is TRBV6-6 and J usage is TRBJ1-2, with TRBD1 matching over 8 bases. J was trimmed by 3 bases and V by 8 bases; bases with no gene match: 11. The germline gives CDR1 MNHNY, CDR2 SVGAGI (reference sequence). The CDR3 loop spans 15 amino acids. This CDR3 reads CASVPRGRGYYGYTF. CDR3 DNA sequence: TGTGCCAGCGTTCCCAGGGGGCGGGGGTACTATGGCTACACCTTC.

This chain connects TRBV27 to TRBJ2-7; weak D call: TRBD2 (7 bases). Germline CDR1 reads MNHEY; CDR2 reads SMNVEV (reference sequence). There are 13 residues in the CDR3. The germline V and J ends were trimmed by 10 bases and 4 bases, with 17 bases remaining between them. In DNA, the CDR3 is TGTGCCACCGCAATACAGGGAGGGTACGAGCAGTACTTC. Amino acids: CATAIQGGYEQYF.

The chain is built from TRBV7-3 and TRBJ2-3; D is possibly TRBD1 (5 bases). This CDR3 is 15 amino acids long. V was clipped by 2 bases and J by 3 bases, with 12 bases between them. Germline values: CDR1 SGHTA, CDR2 FQGTGA. CDR3 nucleotide sequence: TGTGCCAGCAGCTTAGTAGGGGCCTATACAGATACGCAGTATTTT. Its protein is CASSLVGAYTDTQYF.

This clone was seen only once. The chain combines TRBV7-3 with TRBJ2-1, with 7 bases that match TRBD2. The CDR3 extends over 15 amino acids. The junction had 8 bases not matched to a gene; V was cut back by 5 bases and J by 4 bases. Germline values: CDR1 SGHTA, CDR2 FQGTGA. CDR3 nucleotide sequence: TGTGCCAGCAGCCTGCTTGGGAGGGCATACAATGAGCAGTTCTTC. It codes for CASSLLGRAYNEQFF.

The V and J genes are TRBV6-5 and TRBJ1-4, with TRBD1 matching 10 bases. V trimming: 6 bases; J trimming: 2 bases; junction bases outside the gene matches: 3. The CDR3 consists of 15 residues. Looked up from germline, CDR1 is MNHEY and CDR2 is SVGAGI. Here the CDR3 reads CASRRTGGTNEKLFF. The CDR3 DNA follows: TGTGCCAGCAGACGGACAGGGGGGACTAATGAAAAACTGTTTTTT.

The V gene is TRBV18, the J gene TRBJ2-7; D not certain. Germline CDR1 KGHSH, CDR2 LQKENI. CDR3 length: 15 amino acids. Trimming removed 3 bases at V and 1 base at J, with 13 bases between. The DNA of the CDR3 is TGTGCCAGCTCACCCAGCCCTGGCAGGTCCTACGAGCAGTACTTC. It specifies CASSPSPGRSYEQYF.